These T cell receptor beta chains were read from a single sample in a study of blood T cell repertoires in COVID-19. Repertoires were generated with immunoSEQ multiplex PCR, while TCRdb's copy carries only in-frame clones and drops some. The sample carries tens of thousands of clones, less than 95% recorded once. Sequences were obtained from peripheral blood. The origin of the receptors is a man over 45 with COVID-19, enrolled during active disease. The CDR3 runs from the conserved cysteine through the conserved F or W. D genes are given only for firm matches. The size entry is marked missing in some rows and otherwise reads once, few, many or a size class.

j_call cdr3_length v_call d_call clone_size cdr3_aa cdr3_nt
TRBJ2-2 15 TRBV7-3 . . CASSLRVQNTGELFF TGTGCCAGCAGCTTACGGGTACAGAACACCGGGGAGCTGTTTTTT
TRBJ1-2 15 TRBV19 . . CASSTGPQESDGYTF TGTGCCAGTAGTACCGGACCACAGGAGTCTGACGGCTACACCTTC
TRBJ1-5 14 TRBV27 . . CASRSGGNNQPQHF TGTGCCAGCAGATCGGGGGGAAACAATCAGCCCCAGCATTTT
TRBJ2-4 17 TRBV27 . . CASSVTGFNLAKNIQYF TGTGCCAGCAGTGTAACAGGGTTTAATCTAGCCAAAAACATTCAGTACTTC
TRBJ2-6 18 TRBV10-3 TRBD1 . CAISGDRDLSFGANVLTF TGTGCCATCAGTGGGGACAGGGATTTATCATTCGGGGCCAACGTCCTGACTTTC
TRBJ2-1 16 TRBV11-3 TRBD2 . CASSTTSGKGDNEQFF TGTGCCAGCAGCACTACTAGCGGGAAGGGAGACAATGAGCAGTTCTTC
TRBJ2-7 13 TRBV7-2 . . CASRRAGFYEQYF TGTGCCAGCAGGAGGGCCGGGTTCTACGAGCAGTACTTC
TRBJ2-6 17 TRBV10-3 TRBD1 . CAISGGTGGTGANVLTF TGTGCCATCAGTGGCGGGACAGGGGGAACCGGGGCCAACGTCCTGACTTTC
TRBJ1-5 12 TRBV6-5 . . CASTYRNQPQHF TGTGCCAGCACGTACAGGAATCAGCCCCAGCATTTT
TRBJ1-1 13 TRBV18 . . CASTREHLTEAFF TGTGCCAGCACTCGGGAGCATCTCACTGAAGCTTTCTTT
TRBJ1-2 14 TRBV2 . . CASSLTGQPYGYTF TGTGCCAGCAGTTTGACTGGACAGCCGTATGGCTACACCTTC
TRBJ2-1 15 TRBV6-4 . . CASSDKASSISGQFF TGTGCCAGCAGTGACAAGGCTAGCTCCATTTCTGGGCAGTTCTTC
TRBJ2-7 16 TRBV3-1/TRBV3-2 . . CASSHPLSTNPYEQYF TGTGCCAGCAGCCATCCCCTCTCTACTAATCCCTACGAGCAGTACTTC
TRBJ2-2 16 TRBV11-2 TRBD1 . CASSSTGAQTSWELFF TGTGCCAGCAGCTCTACAGGGGCCCAGACTTCGTGGGAGCTGTTTTTT
TRBJ2-1 17 TRBV7-9 TRBD2 . CASSSPPSGRSYNEQFF TGTGCCAGCAGCTCACCCCCTAGCGGGAGGTCCTACAATGAGCAGTTCTTC
TRBJ2-1 15 TRBV4-1 TRBD2 . CASSKTSGPYNEQFF TGCGCCAGCAGTAAGACTAGCGGACCCTACAATGAGCAGTTCTTC
TRBJ2-7 15 TRBV28 TRBD1 . CASSFHDRGAYEQYF TGTGCCAGCAGTTTCCATGACAGGGGGGCCTACGAGCAGTACTTC
TRBJ1-1 15 TRBV10-3 . . CAIRVQGSGGLEAFF TGTGCCATCAGGGTACAGGGTTCGGGGGGCCTTGAAGCTTTCTTT
TRBJ2-3 14 TRBV9 . . CASSGNRVKDTQYF TGTGCCAGCAGCGGTAACAGGGTGAAAGATACGCAGTATTTT
TRBJ2-3 14 TRBV5-1 TRBD1 . CASSPGQGTDTQYF TGCGCCAGCAGCCCGGGACAGGGGACAGATACGCAGTATTTT
TRBJ1-5 18 TRBV4-2 TRBD1 . CASSQPGDRGVSNQPQHF TGTGCCAGCAGCCAACCAGGGGACAGGGGGGTTAGCAATCAGCCCCAGCATTTT
TRBJ2-2 19 TRBV4-1 TRBD2 once CASSRRVGVTSGSTGELFF TGCGCCAGCAGCCGAAGGGTGGGCGTCACTAGCGGGAGCACCGGGGAGCTGTTTTTT
TRBJ2-7 15 TRBV11-1 TRBD1 few CASSLAEDRDYEQYF TGTGCCAGCAGCTTAGCCGAAGACAGGGACTACGAGCAGTACTTC